The clone carrying this T cell receptor (beta chain) was seen just once. It was during active infection that Seattle patients were enrolled and then longitudinally followed. Authors' analysis steps: Amplification of reference gene primers was used by the study to estimate nucleated cell counts. Sequencing used immunoSEQ multiplex PCR; TCRdb keeps in-frame clones, though not all of them. The DNA was the basis for D and trimming; V, J and clone size are from that table. The data hold over 35,000 clones, with 75% to 90% observed a single time. This specimen belongs to a study of blood T cell repertoires in COVID-19. Whole-study context: Whether acute or convalescent, the COVID-19 samples came from the United States, Italy and Spain. Nucleic acid was either cDNA or gDNA, and it came from T cells, B-cell-depleted T cells, or PBMCs.

Trimming pared 3 bases from V and 5 bases from J, leaving 13 bases between. This CDR3 region has 14 residues. CDR1 is MDHEN and CDR2 is SYDVKM in the germline V gene. This chain uses TRBV28 with TRBJ1-1; tentatively, D is TRBD1 (6 bases). The sequence came from a woman of 80 years or more with COVID-19, enrolled during active disease. The sample comprised peripheral blood. The CDR3 DNA is TGTGCCAGCAGTTTCGGTACAGGGCGGACTGAAGCTTTCTTT. Its protein product is CASSFGTGRTEAFF.